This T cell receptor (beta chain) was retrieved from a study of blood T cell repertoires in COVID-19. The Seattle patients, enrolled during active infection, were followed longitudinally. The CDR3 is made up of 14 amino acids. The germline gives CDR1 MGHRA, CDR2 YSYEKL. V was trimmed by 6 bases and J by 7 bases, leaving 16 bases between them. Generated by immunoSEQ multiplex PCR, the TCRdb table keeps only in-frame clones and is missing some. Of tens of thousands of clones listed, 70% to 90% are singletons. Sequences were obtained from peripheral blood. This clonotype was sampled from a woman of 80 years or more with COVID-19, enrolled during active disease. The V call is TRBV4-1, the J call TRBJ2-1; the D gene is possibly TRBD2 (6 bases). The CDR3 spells CASSRGGAGNEQFF. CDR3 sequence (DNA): TGCGCCAGCAGTCGTGGCGGGGCGGGGAATGAGCAGTTCTTC.